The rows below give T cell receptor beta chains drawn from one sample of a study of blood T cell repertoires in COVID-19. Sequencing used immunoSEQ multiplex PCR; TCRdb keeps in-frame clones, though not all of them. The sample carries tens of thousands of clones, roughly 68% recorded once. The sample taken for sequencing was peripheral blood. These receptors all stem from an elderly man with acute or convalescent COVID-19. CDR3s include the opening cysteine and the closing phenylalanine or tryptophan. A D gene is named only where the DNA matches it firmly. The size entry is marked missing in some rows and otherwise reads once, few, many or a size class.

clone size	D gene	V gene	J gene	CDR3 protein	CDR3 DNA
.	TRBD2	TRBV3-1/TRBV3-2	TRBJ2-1	CASSQGTSGRVYEQFF	TGTGCCAGCAGCCAGGGGACTAGCGGGAGAGTATATGAGCAGTTCTTC
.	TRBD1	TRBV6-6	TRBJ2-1	CASSYGDRGGNEQFF	TGTGCCAGCAGTTACGGGGACAGGGGGGGAAATGAGCAGTTCTTC
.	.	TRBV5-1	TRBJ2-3	CASSLALRSTDTQYF	TGCGCCAGCAGCTTGGCCCTGCGGAGCACAGATACGCAGTATTTT
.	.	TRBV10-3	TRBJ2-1	CAISESEQAREQFF	TGTGCCATCAGTGAGTCGGAGCAAGCACGTGAGCAGTTCTTC
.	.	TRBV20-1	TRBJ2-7	CSVSRAYEQYF	TGCAGTGTTAGTCGGGCCTACGAGCAGTACTTC
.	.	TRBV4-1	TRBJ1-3	CASSQDTRGYGNTIYF	TGCGCCAGCAGCCAAGATACCAGGGGATATGGAAACACCATATATTTT
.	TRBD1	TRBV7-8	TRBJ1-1	CASSLANRGTHTEAFF	TGTGCCAGCAGCTTAGCGAACAGGGGGACTCATACTGAAGCTTTCTTT
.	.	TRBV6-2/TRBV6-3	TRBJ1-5	CASSWSGGLGQHF	TGTGCCAGCAGTTGGTCCGGGGGTTTGGGCCAGCATTTT
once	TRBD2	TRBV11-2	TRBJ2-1	CASSPRSTSGRRNEQFF	TGTGCCAGCAGCCCTCGCTCGACTAGCGGGAGGAGAAATGAGCAGTTCTTC
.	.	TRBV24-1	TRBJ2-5	CATSDSRGGPETQYF	TGTGCCACCAGTGATTCAAGGGGGGGCCCCGAGACCCAGTACTTC
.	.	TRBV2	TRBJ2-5	CASTRDLGETQYF	TGTGCCAGCACTCGGGATCTGGGAGAGACCCAGTACTTC
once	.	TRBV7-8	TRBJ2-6	CASRQSGSGANVLTF	TGTGCCAGCAGACAGTCAGGGTCTGGGGCCAACGTCCTGACTTTC
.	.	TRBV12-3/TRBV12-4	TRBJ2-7	CASSLTGTYEQYF	TGTGCCAGCAGTTTAACAGGGACCTACGAGCAGTACTTC
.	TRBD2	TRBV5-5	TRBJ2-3	CASKLAGASSSTDTQYF	TGTGCCAGCAAACTAGCGGGAGCCTCTTCTAGCACAGATACGCAGTATTTT
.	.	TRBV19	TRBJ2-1	CASSFGTPYNEQFF	TGTGCCAGTAGTTTCGGGACACCGTACAATGAGCAGTTCTTC
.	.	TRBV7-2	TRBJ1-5	CASSKGHNQPQHF	TGTGCCAGCAGCAAGGGACATAATCAGCCCCAGCATTTT
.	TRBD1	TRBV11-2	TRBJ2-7	CASSSGTGVFYEQYF	TGTGCCAGCAGCAGCGGGACAGGGGTGTTCTACGAGCAGTACTTC
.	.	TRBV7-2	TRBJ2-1	CASSFLGGSYNEQFF	TGTGCCAGCAGCTTTTTGGGGGGCTCCTACAATGAGCAGTTCTTC
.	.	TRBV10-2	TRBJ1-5	CASGGGPRPQHF	TGCGCCAGCGGGGGGGGCCCAAGGCCCCAGCATTTT
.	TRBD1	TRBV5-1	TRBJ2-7	CASSLTGGLYEQYF	TGCGCCAGCAGCTTGACAGGGGGCCTCTACGAGCAGTACTTC
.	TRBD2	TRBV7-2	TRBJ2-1	CASSFQGASGRHEQFF	TGTGCCAGCAGCTTCCAGGGGGCTAGCGGGAGACATGAGCAGTTCTTC
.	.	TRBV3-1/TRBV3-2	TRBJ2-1	CASSPRAGPFNEQFF	TGTGCCAGCAGCCCTCGTGCAGGCCCCTTTAATGAGCAGTTCTTC
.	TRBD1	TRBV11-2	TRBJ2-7	CASSSDRGSYEQYF	TGTGCCAGCAGCTCCGACAGGGGTTCCTACGAGCAGTACTTC
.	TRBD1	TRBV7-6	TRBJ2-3	CASSLSTGGVGTDTQYF	TGTGCCAGCAGCTTGTCGACAGGGGGCGTCGGGACAGATACGCAGTATTTT
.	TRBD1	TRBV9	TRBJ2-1	CASSLTGGAYNEQFF	TGTGCCAGCAGTTTGACAGGGGGGGCCTACAATGAGCAGTTCTTC
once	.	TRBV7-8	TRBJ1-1	CASSLAYIPGTEAFF	TGTGCCAGCAGCTTAGCGTACATCCCGGGGACTGAAGCTTTCTTT
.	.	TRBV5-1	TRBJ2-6	CASSLGTVSGANVLTF	TGCGCCAGCAGCCTGGGAACAGTGTCTGGGGCCAACGTCCTGACTTTC
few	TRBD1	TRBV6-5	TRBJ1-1	CASSSTTGGTFF	TGTGCCAGCAGCTCAACTACAGGGGGAACTTTCTTT
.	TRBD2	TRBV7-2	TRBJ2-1	CASSLHAAGVSEQFF	TGTGCCAGCAGCTTACACGCAGCGGGAGTAAGTGAGCAGTTCTTC
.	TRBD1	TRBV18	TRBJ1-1	CASSRDRGNTEAFF	TGTGCCAGCTCACGCGACAGGGGAAACACTGAAGCTTTCTTT
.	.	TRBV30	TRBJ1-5	CAWSVPGRGGQPQHF	TGTGCCTGGAGTGTACCAGGCAGGGGTGGTCAGCCCCAGCATTTT
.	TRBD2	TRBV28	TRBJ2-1	CASTEGGGGAYNEQFF	TGTGCCAGCACTGAAGGTGGGGGAGGGGCCTACAATGAGCAGTTCTTC
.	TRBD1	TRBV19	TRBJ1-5	CASSRDRDGNQPQHF	TGTGCCAGTAGTCGGGACAGAGATGGCAATCAGCCCCAGCATTTT
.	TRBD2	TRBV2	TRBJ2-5	CASSEAPNLAGGSQTQYF	TGTGCCAGCAGTGAAGCTCCAAACCTAGCGGGAGGCAGTCAGACCCAGTACTTC
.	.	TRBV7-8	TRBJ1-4	CASSPAGAGVNEKLFF	TGTGCCAGCAGCCCAGCGGGCGCAGGGGTAAATGAAAAACTGTTTTTT
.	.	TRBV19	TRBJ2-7	CASSSFDRYYEQYF	TGTGCCAGTAGTTCCTTCGACAGGTACTACGAGCAGTACTTC
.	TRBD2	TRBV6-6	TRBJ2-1	CASTPWPSGKENEQFF	TGTGCCAGCACCCCATGGCCTAGCGGGAAGGAGAATGAGCAGTTCTTC
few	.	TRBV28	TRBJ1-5	CASSPGGVDQPQHF	TGTGCCAGCAGCCCGGGAGGGGTGGATCAGCCCCAGCATTTT
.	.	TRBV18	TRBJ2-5	CASSPSRSETQYF	TGTGCCAGCTCACCCAGTAGGAGTGAGACCCAGTACTTC
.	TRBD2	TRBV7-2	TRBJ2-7	CASSLQAGGPYEQYF	TGTGCCAGCAGCTTGCAAGCGGGAGGCCCCTACGAGCAGTACTTC
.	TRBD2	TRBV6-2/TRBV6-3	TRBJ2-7	CASSPLPSGSSYEQYF	TGTGCCAGCAGTCCCCTCCCTAGCGGGAGCTCCTACGAGCAGTACTTC
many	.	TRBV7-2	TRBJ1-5	CASSLVGGNQPQHF	TGTGCCAGCAGCTTAGTCGGAGGCAATCAGCCCCAGCATTTT
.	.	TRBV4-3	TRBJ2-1	CASSQDPGTRVYNEQFF	TGCGCCAGCAGCCAAGATCCGGGTACTAGAGTCTACAATGAGCAGTTCTTC
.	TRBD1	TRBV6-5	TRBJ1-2	CASKLDRALYGYTF	TGTGCCAGCAAACTCGACAGGGCTCTCTATGGCTACACCTTC
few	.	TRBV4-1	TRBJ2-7	CASSQGQGTYYEQYF	TGCGCCAGCAGCCAAGGTCAGGGGACGTACTACGAGCAGTACTTC
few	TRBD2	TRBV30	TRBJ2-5	CAWSASSRGGTQYF	TGTGCCTGGAGTGCAAGTTCCCGCGGGGGGACCCAGTACTTC
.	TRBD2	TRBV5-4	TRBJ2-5	CASSTGGKQETQYF	TGTGCCAGCAGCACCGGGGGGAAGCAAGAGACCCAGTACTTC
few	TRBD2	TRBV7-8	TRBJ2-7	CASSPQGASGAYEQYF	TGTGCCAGCAGCCCCCAAGGGGCTAGCGGAGCCTACGAGCAGTACTTC
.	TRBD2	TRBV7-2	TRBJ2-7	CASSWGPAGGQDEQYF	TGTGCCAGCAGCTGGGGGCCAGCGGGAGGGCAGGACGAGCAGTACTTC
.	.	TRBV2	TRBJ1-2	CASSEAWPRISGYTF	TGTGCCAGCAGTGAAGCGTGGCCCCGAATTAGCGGCTACACCTTC
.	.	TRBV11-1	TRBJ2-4	CASSESLASAKNIQYF	TGTGCCAGCAGCGAAAGTCTGGCCTCGGCCAAAAACATTCAGTACTTC
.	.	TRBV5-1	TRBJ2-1	CASSFASREQFF	TGCGCCAGCAGCTTTGCTAGCAGAGAGCAGTTCTTC
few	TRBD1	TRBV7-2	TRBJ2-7	CASSLDRVAYEQYF	TGTGCCAGCAGCTTGGACAGGGTGGCCTACGAGCAGTACTTC
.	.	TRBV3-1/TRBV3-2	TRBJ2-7	CASSQGLRVHEQYF	TGTGCCAGCAGCCAAGGCCTCAGGGTCCACGAGCAGTACTTC